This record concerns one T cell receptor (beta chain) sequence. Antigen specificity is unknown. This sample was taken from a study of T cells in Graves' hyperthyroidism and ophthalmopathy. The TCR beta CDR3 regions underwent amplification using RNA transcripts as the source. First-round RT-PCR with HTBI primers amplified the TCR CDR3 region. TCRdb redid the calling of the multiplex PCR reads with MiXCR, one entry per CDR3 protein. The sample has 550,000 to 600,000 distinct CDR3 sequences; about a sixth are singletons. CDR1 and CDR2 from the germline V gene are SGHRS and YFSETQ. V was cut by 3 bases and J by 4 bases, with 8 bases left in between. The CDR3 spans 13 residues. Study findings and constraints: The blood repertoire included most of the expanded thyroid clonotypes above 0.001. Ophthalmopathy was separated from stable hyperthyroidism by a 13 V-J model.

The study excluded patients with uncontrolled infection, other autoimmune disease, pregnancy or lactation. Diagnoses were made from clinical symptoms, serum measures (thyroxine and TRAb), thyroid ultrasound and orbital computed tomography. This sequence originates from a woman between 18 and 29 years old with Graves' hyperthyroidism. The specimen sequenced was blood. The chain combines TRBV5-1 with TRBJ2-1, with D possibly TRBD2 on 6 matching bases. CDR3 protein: CASSWGLYNEQFF. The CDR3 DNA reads TGCGCCAGCAGCTGGGGACTTTACAATGAGCAGTTCTTC.